The rows below give T cell receptor beta chains drawn from one sample of a study of shared T cell receptors in the human thymus. Assay: immunoSEQ multiplex PCR; the TCRdb copy retains only in-frame clones and omits some. In the table there are 500,000 to 550,000 clones, 75% to 85% of which are singletons. These records were also assigned to another study, of human thymus T cells.

Sequences were obtained from thymocytes. The receptors here all came from a boy under two years old with a congenital heart defect. Both conserved end residues are part of each CDR3. The D gene is left open where the match is weak. Size is omitted from some rows. Given values are once, few, many or a class for expanded clones.

d_gene | j_gene | v_gene | abundance | CDR3nt | CDR3aa
TRBD2 | TRBJ2-3 | TRBV19 | NA | TGTGCCAGTCAACGACTAGCGGGAGGAGATACGCAGTATTTT | CASQRLAGGDTQYF
NA | TRBJ1-2 | TRBV29-1 | NA | TGCAGCGTTGAAGATGTAGGGGATGGCTACACCTTC | CSVEDVGDGYTF
TRBD1 | TRBJ1-5 | TRBV2 | once | TGTGCCAGCAGTGAAAAGGGACAGGGGAGTCAGCCCCAGCATTTT | CASSEKGQGSQPQHF
TRBD1 | TRBJ1-2 | TRBV28 | NA | TGTGCCAGCCGACAGGGAGCGGGTGGCTACACCTTC | CASRQGAGGYTF
NA | TRBJ2-3 | TRBV14 | NA | TGTGCCAGCAGCCTCGCCCCCGGGACACCAAACACAGATACGCAGTATTTT | CASSLAPGTPNTDTQYF
NA | TRBJ1-5 | TRBV21-1 | NA | TGTGCCAGCAGCAAGGCAGGCCGGGGGTATAGCAATCAGCCCCAGCATTTT | CASSKAGRGYSNQPQHF
TRBD1 | TRBJ2-7 | TRBV11-3 | few | TGTGCCAGCAGCCCCGGACAGGGGGCAGACGAGCAGTACTTC | CASSPGQGADEQYF
NA | TRBJ2-7 | TRBV21-1 | NA | TGTGCCAGCAGCAAAAAGTGTGGGGACAGGGAGGGGGCCTCCTACGAGCAGTACTTC | CASSKKCGDREGASYEQYF
TRBD2 | TRBJ2-7 | TRBV18 | once | TGTGCCAGCGGCGGGAGTCACGAGCAGTACTTC | CASGGSHEQYF
NA | TRBJ1-2 | TRBV19 | NA | TGTGCCAGTAGTATGGGTCAGGTCGATGGCTACACCTTC | CASSMGQVDGYTF
TRBD2 | TRBJ2-3 | TRBV7-9 | NA | TGTGCCAGCAGCAAAGTAGCGGGAGGGCCATCAGATACGCAGTATTTT | CASSKVAGGPSDTQYF
TRBD1 | TRBJ1-5 | TRBV5-5 | NA | TGTGCCAGCAGCTTGGGGACAGGGTTTAAGAGCAATCAGCCCCAGCATTTT | CASSLGTGFKSNQPQHF
NA | TRBJ2-5 | TRBV4-2 | NA | TGTGCCAGCAGCCTATCCGAACCGGGACTGGACGGGCGGACCCAGTACTTC | CASSLSEPGLDGRTQYF
TRBD2 | TRBJ2-1 | TRBV5-1 | NA | TGCGCCAGCAGCTTGGGCTTCGCTAGCGGGAATGAGCAGTTCTTC | CASSLGFASGNEQFF
TRBD2 | TRBJ2-2 | TRBV4-2 | NA | TGTGCCAGCAGCCAAGCAGCGGGAGGGAGGACCGGGGAGCTGTTTTTT | CASSQAAGGRTGELFF
NA | TRBJ1-1 | TRBV6-5 | NA | TGTGCCAGCAGTTACTCGGGGCGCAGTCCGAACACTGAAGCTTTCTTT | CASSYSGRSPNTEAFF
TRBD1 | TRBJ1-1 | TRBV5-8 | few | TGTGCCAGCAGGGAACAGGGGAGGAACACTGAAGCTTTCTTT | CASREQGRNTEAFF
TRBD1 | TRBJ2-7 | TRBV30 | NA | TGTGCCTGGAGAGGGACAGGGGGGGACCACGAGCAGTACTTC | CAWRGTGGDHEQYF
NA | TRBJ2-1 | TRBV9 | NA | TGTGCCAGCAGCGTAGCTCCGAGGGACAATGAGCAGTTCTTC | CASSVAPRDNEQFF
TRBD1 | TRBJ2-5 | TRBV7-9 | NA | TGTGCCAGCAGCACCGGGACAGGAGAGACCCAGTACTTC | CASSTGTGETQYF
TRBD2 | TRBJ2-2 | TRBV13 | NA | TGTGCCAGCAGCTTAGGTCCGGCGGGAGAAGGCACCGGGGAGCTGTTTTTT | CASSLGPAGEGTGELFF
TRBD1 | TRBJ1-1 | TRBV7-9 | few | TGTGCCAGCAGCTCAGACGGGACAGTCACTGAAGCTTTCTTT | CASSSDGTVTEAFF
NA | TRBJ2-7 | TRBV10-3 | NA | TGTGCCATCAGAAACGGGATTAGATCCGACGAGCAGTACTTC | CAIRNGIRSDEQYF
TRBD2 | TRBJ2-7 | TRBV7-2 | once | TGCACCACCTCCCGGACTAGTAACTACGAGCAGTACTTC | CTTSRTSNYEQYF
TRBD2 | TRBJ2-3 | TRBV19 | NA | TGTGCCAGTAGTATGGATCTAGCGGGAGTATCAGATACGCAGTATTTT | CASSMDLAGVSDTQYF
NA | TRBJ2-7 | TRBV10-3 | NA | TGTGCCATCAGTGAAGGGGTCCACCACCCGTTTCCCTACGAGCAGTACTTC | CAISEGVHHPFPYEQYF
NA | TRBJ1-1 | TRBV5-1 | NA | TGCGCCAGCAGCTTGTCAGGGGATCGGACTGAAGCTTTCTTT | CASSLSGDRTEAFF
TRBD2 | TRBJ2-2 | TRBV30 | NA | TGTGCCTGGAGAACCCCGGCGGGGGGCGGGGGGTTGGGACTAACCGGGGAGCTGTTTTTT | CAWRTPAGGGGLGLTGELFF
NA | TRBJ2-1 | TRBV11-2 | NA | TGTGCCAGCAGCTTAGGAAGCGGCAGCTCCTACAATGAGCAGTTCTTC | CASSLGSGSSYNEQFF
NA | TRBJ2-1 | TRBV11-2 | NA | TGTGCCAGCACGGCGGCGGCCTACAATGAGCAGTTCTTC | CASTAAAYNEQFF
TRBD2 | TRBJ2-5 | TRBV5-1 | NA | TGCGCCAGCAGCTCTCTCTCCTCGGGACTAGCGGGAGACCCCGAGACCCAGTACTTC | CASSSLSSGLAGDPETQYF
TRBD2 | TRBJ2-1 | TRBV5-6 | NA | TGTGCCACAGCCGAGGGGGACGGGAGGGCACGCGAGCAGTTCTTC | CATAEGDGRAREQFF
NA | TRBJ2-1 | TRBV7-3 | NA | TGTGCCAGCAGCCCACAGGGGGCTCGACTAGCGGAATCCTACAATGAGCAGTTCTTC | CASSPQGARLAESYNEQFF
NA | TRBJ1-3 | TRBV4-2 | once | TGTGCCAGCAGCCAAGAAAAAAAGTCGGCTGGAAACACCATATATTTT | CASSQEKKSAGNTIYF
NA | TRBJ2-1 | TRBV20-1 | NA | TGCAGTGCTAGAGTGGAGACAGGTCAGTTCTTC | CSARVETGQFF
NA | TRBJ2-1 | TRBV7-9 | NA | TGTGCCAGCAGCTTAGGCCAGGGACACCACAATGAGCAGTTCTTC | CASSLGQGHHNEQFF
TRBD1 | TRBJ1-3 | TRBV5-6 | few | TGTGCCAGCAGCCTAGAAAGAACACAGGGGGCTGGAAACACCATATATTTT | CASSLERTQGAGNTIYF
NA | TRBJ2-7 | TRBV6-6 | few | TGTGCCAGCAGTTTTAACTACGAGCAGTACTTC | CASSFNYEQYF
TRBD1 | TRBJ2-2 | TRBV6-6 | once | TGTGCCAGCGGAAAACAGGGGTCCGCCGGGGAGCTGTTTTTT | CASGKQGSAGELFF
TRBD1 | TRBJ1-1 | TRBV5-1 | NA | TGCGCCAGCAGCTTGCCCGACAGGGGGAAGAACACTGAAGCTTTCTTT | CASSLPDRGKNTEAFF
NA | TRBJ1-1 | TRBV30 | once | TGTGCCCGAACCAGTATGGCGGCGTCTATGACCTTGAGGACTGAAGCTTTCTTT | CARTSMAASMTLRTEAFF
NA | TRBJ2-6 | TRBV18 | NA | TGTGCCAGCTCACCAAAGGGGCAGGGCCCTGGGGCCAACGTCCTGACTTTC | CASSPKGQGPGANVLTF
NA | TRBJ2-1 | TRBV18 | few | TGTGCCAGCCTCAGGCCCTTGGGAACTCCCCAGGGGGAGCAGTTCTTC | CASLRPLGTPQGEQFF
NA | TRBJ2-2 | TRBV4-3 | NA | TGCGCCAGCAGCCACATCTCGGGGTCCGCGAACACCGGGGAGCTGTTTTTT | CASSHISGSANTGELFF
TRBD1 | TRBJ2-5 | TRBV5-1 | NA | TGCGCCAGCAGCTTGGGGACAGGGGGCGGCGAGACCCAGTACTTC | CASSLGTGGGETQYF
NA | TRBJ2-7 | TRBV29-1 | few | TGCAGCGCTGCCGACAAGAACTACGAGCAGTACTTC | CSAADKNYEQYF
TRBD1 | TRBJ1-2 | TRBV13 | NA | TGTGCCAGCAGCCCCCGGGGACAGCCAAGCGGCTACACCTTC | CASSPRGQPSGYTF
TRBD1 | TRBJ1-1 | TRBV7-3 | NA | TGTGCCAGCAGCCAAGACAGGGGGAGTACTGAAGCTTTCTTT | CASSQDRGSTEAFF
TRBD1 | TRBJ2-1 | TRBV25-1 | once | TGTGCCAGCACCAAAGAGGGGGCAGGTGAAGCGGCTTACAATGAGCAGTTCTTC | CASTKEGAGEAAYNEQFF
TRBD2 | TRBJ2-1 | TRBV9 | NA | TGTGCCAGCAGCGTAGCTGGATCGAGTAGCGGGAGGGCCGCGTCCTACAATGAGCAGTTCTTC | CASSVAGSSSGRAASYNEQFF
TRBD1 | TRBJ1-5 | TRBV23-1 | NA | TGCGCCAGCAGTCACCCGGGACAGGGCAACCAGCCCCAGCATTTT | CASSHPGQGNQPQHF
TRBD1 | TRBJ2-3 | TRBV7-2 | NA | TGTGCCAGCAGCCTCTCCCGGGACAGGGGAAAGTCCGCAGATACGCAGTATTTT | CASSLSRDRGKSADTQYF
TRBD2 | TRBJ2-5 | TRBV2 | once | TGTGCCAGCAGAGGGAGCGGGAGCGCCTGGGAGACCCAGTACTTC | CASRGSGSAWETQYF
NA | TRBJ2-2 | TRBV5-1 | NA | TGCGCCAGCAGCTCAACCTACTTCCGGTATCCCGGGGAGCTGTTTTTT | CASSSTYFRYPGELFF
TRBD1 | TRBJ2-7 | TRBV10-3 | NA | TGTGCCATCAGTGAGCCCCGGGACAGATCCTACGAGCAGTACTTC | CAISEPRDRSYEQYF